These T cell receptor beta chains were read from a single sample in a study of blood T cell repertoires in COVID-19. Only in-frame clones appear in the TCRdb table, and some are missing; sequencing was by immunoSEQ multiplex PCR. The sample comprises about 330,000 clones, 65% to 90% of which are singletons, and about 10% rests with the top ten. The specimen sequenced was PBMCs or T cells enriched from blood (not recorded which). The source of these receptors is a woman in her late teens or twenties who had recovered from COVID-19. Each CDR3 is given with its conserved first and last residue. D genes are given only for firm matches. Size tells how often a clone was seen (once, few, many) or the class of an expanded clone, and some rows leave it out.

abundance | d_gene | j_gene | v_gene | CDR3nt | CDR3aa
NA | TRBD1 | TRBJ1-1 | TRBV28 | TGTGCCAGCAGTCATCGGACAGGGGTTTATAGGACTGAAGCTTTCTTT | CASSHRTGVYRTEAFF
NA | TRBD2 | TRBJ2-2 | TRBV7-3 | TGTGCCAGCAGCTTACCCTGGACTAGCGGGGGCCCTAACACCGGGGAGCTGTTTTTT | CASSLPWTSGGPNTGELFF
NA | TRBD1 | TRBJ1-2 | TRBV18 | TGTGCCAGCTCCCTTAATGTCGGGACAGATTCTAACTATGGCTACACCTTC | CASSLNVGTDSNYGYTF
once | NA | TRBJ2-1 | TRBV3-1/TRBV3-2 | TGTGCCAGCAGCCAAGGGGACTCCCCCTACAATGAGCAGTTCTTC | CASSQGDSPYNEQFF
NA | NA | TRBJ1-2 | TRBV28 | TGTGCCAGCAGTTTGGCGGGGGATGGCTACACCTTC | CASSLAGDGYTF
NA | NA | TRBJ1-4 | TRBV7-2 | TGTGCCAGCAGCTTAGGACAGGCTTCCGAAAAACTGTTTTTT | CASSLGQASEKLFF
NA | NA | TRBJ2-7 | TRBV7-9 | TGTGCCAGCAGCTTAGTCCGACACCCTTACGAGCAGTACTTC | CASSLVRHPYEQYF
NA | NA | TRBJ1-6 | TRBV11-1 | TGTGCCAGCAGCTTACAGGGGCTGGGTGATTCACCCCTCCACTTT | CASSLQGLGDSPLHF
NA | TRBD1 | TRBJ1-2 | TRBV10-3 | TGTGCCATCACCAAAAAGACAGGGGAATTGGACGGCTACACCTTC | CAITKKTGELDGYTF
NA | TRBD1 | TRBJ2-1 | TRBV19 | TGTGCCAGTAGTATAGCCCCGACAGGGGGCTACAATGAGCAGTTCTTC | CASSIAPTGGYNEQFF
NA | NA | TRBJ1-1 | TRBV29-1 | TGCAGCGGTAGAAGACAGGAGAGCACTGAAGCTTTCTTT | CSGRRQESTEAFF
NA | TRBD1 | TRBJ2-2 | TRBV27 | TGTGCCAGCAGTTTATCACACAGGGGGAACACCGGGGAGCTGTTTTTT | CASSLSHRGNTGELFF
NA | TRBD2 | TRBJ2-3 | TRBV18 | TGTGCCAGCTCACCTTCACTAGCGGACCGCACAGATACGCAGTATTTT | CASSPSLADRTDTQYF
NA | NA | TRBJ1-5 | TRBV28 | TGTGCCAGCAGTTCCCCAGAAACAAGCAATCAGCCCCAGCATTTT | CASSSPETSNQPQHF
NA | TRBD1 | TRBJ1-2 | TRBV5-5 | TGTGCCAGCAGCCTGATCCCCGGGACAGGGGGTGGTGGCTACACCTTC | CASSLIPGTGGGGYTF
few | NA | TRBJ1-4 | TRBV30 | TGTGCCTGGAGTGGGCAGGAGGGTGAAAAACTGTTTTTT | CAWSGQEGEKLFF
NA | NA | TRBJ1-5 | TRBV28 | TGTGCCAGCAGGCTGACAGGTCCCCAGCATTTT | CASRLTGPQHF
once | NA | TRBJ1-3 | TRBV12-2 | TGTGCAAGTCCCCGAGAGCGGGGATCTGGAAACACCATATATTTT | CASPRERGSGNTIYF
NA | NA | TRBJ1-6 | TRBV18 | TGTGCCAGCTCACCACTACAGGGCTTGGATAATTCACCCCTCCACTTT | CASSPLQGLDNSPLHF
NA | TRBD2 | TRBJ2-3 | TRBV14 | TGTGCCAGCAGCCAAGTGATAGCGGGAACCACAGATACGCAGTATTTT | CASSQVIAGTTDTQYF
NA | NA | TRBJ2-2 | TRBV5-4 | TGTGCCAGCAGGGATCGACTAGAAAGTGACACCGGGGAGCTGTTTTTT | CASRDRLESDTGELFF
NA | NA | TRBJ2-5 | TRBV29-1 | TGCAGCGTTTGGAACTACCCAATACAAGAGACCCAGTACTTC | CSVWNYPIQETQYF
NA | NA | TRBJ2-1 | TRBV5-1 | TGCGCCAGCAGCTTTCAAGTCGCGGGAAGAGATGAGCAGTTCTTC | CASSFQVAGRDEQFF
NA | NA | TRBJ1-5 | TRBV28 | TGTGCCAGCAGTTCAGGTATATTACGCCAGCCCCAGCATTTT | CASSSGILRQPQHF
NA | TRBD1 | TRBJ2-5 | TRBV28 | TGTGCCAGCAGTTTATACATCCTGCCCGGACAGGGCCGTCAGACCCAGTACTTC | CASSLYILPGQGRQTQYF
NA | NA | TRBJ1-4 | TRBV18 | TGTGCCAGCTCACCACCGGAGGGGCGGGGTGAAAAACTGTTTTTT | CASSPPEGRGEKLFF
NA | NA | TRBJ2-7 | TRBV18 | TGTGCCAGCTCACCACAGAGCTACGAGCAGTACTTC | CASSPQSYEQYF
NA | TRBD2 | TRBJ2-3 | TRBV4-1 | TGCGCCAGCAGCCAAGTAGGATCGGGGGGTACGCAGTATTTT | CASSQVGSGGTQYF
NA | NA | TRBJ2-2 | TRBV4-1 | TGCGCCAGCAGCCAAGATGGTGGGGCAGGGGGGATACTCCGGGAGCTGTTTTTT | CASSQDGGAGGILRELFF
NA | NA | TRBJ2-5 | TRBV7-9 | TGTGCCAGCAGCGGAGGGACAGCCCCAGAGACCCAGTACTTC | CASSGGTAPETQYF
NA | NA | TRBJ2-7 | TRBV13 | TGTGCCAGCAGCTTAGGCCGGTCCTCCTACGAGCAGTACTTC | CASSLGRSSYEQYF
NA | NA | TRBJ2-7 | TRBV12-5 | TGTGCTAGTGGTTCCGGCGGAGAATACGAGCAGTACTTC | CASGSGGEYEQYF
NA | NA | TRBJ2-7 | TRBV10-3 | TGTGCCATCAGGACAGGTCTAGGGTCCTCCTACGAGCAGTACTTC | CAIRTGLGSSYEQYF
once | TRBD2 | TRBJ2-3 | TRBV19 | TGTGCCAGTAGTATCTATAGCGGGAGTGGCACAGATACGCAGTATTTT | CASSIYSGSGTDTQYF
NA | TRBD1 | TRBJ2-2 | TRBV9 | TGTGCCAGCAGCTCAGCCCGGGACAGGGGGTACACCGGGGAGCTGTTTTTT | CASSSARDRGYTGELFF
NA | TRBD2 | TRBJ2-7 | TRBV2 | TGTGCCAGCAGTGAAGGGCGGGGGGCCAAATCCTACGAGCAGTACTTC | CASSEGRGAKSYEQYF
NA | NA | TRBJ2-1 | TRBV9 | TGTGCCAGCAGCGTTAGAGGAGGTTTCCTAATCAACAATGAGCAGTTCTTC | CASSVRGGFLINNEQFF
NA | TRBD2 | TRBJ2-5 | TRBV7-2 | TGTGCCAGCAGGGCGGGGGGGAAAGAGACCCAGTACTTC | CASRAGGKETQYF
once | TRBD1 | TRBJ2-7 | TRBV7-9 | TGTGCCAGCAGCGAACCGGGACAGGGGGGCTACGAGCAGTACTTC | CASSEPGQGGYEQYF
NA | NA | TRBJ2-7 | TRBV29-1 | TGCAGCGTTGCAGGGATCGAGCAGTACTTC | CSVAGIEQYF
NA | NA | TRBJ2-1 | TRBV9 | TGTGCCAGCAACCCCGGGGGATCCAATGAGCAGTTCTTC | CASNPGGSNEQFF
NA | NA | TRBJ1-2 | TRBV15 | TGTGCCACCAGCAGAGGCGTTACAGGCGTCTATGGCTACACCTTC | CATSRGVTGVYGYTF
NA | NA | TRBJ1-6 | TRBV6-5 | TGTGCCAGCAGTTACGGGGGGGTTGGGACTTCACCCCTCCACTTT | CASSYGGVGTSPLHF
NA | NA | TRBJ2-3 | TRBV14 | TGTGCCAGCAGCCAAGATGGCGGTGCTAGCACAGATACGCAGTATTTT | CASSQDGGASTDTQYF
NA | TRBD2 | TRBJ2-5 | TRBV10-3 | TGTGCCATCAGTAGCGGGCTAGCGGCCCAAGAGACCCAGTACTTC | CAISSGLAAQETQYF
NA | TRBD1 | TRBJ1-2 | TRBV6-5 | TGTGCCAGCAGGGAGACGACAGGGGTTTTATATGGCTACACCTTC | CASRETTGVLYGYTF
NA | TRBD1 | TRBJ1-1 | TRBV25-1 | TGTGCCAGCAGTGAAGGGACAGGGGGGGTGACTGAAGCTTTCTTT | CASSEGTGGVTEAFF
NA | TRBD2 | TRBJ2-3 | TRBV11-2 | TGTGCCAGCAGCTTAGGTAGCGGGAGTGGGTGGATGACAGATACGCAGTATTTT | CASSLGSGSGWMTDTQYF
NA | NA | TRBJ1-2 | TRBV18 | TGTGCCAGCTCATCCCGACAGGCTCCCCTTTATGGCTACACCTTC | CASSSRQAPLYGYTF
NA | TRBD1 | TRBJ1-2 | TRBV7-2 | TGTGCCAGCAGCTTAGCTGCCGGGACAGACTATGGCTACACCTTC | CASSLAAGTDYGYTF
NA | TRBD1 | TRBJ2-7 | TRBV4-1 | TGCGCCAGCAGCCTGGGGACAGGGCCCCTCTACGAGCAGTACTTC | CASSLGTGPLYEQYF
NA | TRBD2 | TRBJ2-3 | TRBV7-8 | TGTGCCAGCAGTAGAACTAGCGAATTCACAGATACGCAGTATTTT | CASSRTSEFTDTQYF
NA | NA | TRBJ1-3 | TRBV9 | TGTGCCAGCAGCGTCTCGGGCCCGTCGGGGGGAAACACCATATATTTT | CASSVSGPSGGNTIYF
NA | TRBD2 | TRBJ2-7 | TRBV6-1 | TGTGCCAGCAGTGACATCCCGGGACTAGCGGGAGGTGGCTACGAGCAGTACTTC | CASSDIPGLAGGGYEQYF